The 18 T cell receptor beta chains reported below all come from one sample, sequenced in a study of OX40 agonist ivuxolimab in advanced cancers. Data came from immunoSEQ multiplex PCR; TCRdb stores just in-frame clones and leaves some out. The table includes fewer than 85,000 clones, about 73% detected once. Specimen: CD4+ or CD8+ T cells sorted from blood, collected in a trial of the OX40 agonist ivuxolimab. The source of these receptors is an adult with an advanced solid tumor such as melanoma, head and neck, liver or kidney cancer.

V usage is TRBV6-5 and J usage is TRBJ1-4; TRBD1 matches at 9 bases. Losses at the gene ends were 4 bases for V and 4 bases for J; bases not matched to a gene: 1. CDR1 and CDR2 from the germline V gene are MNHEY and SVGAGI. The length of the CDR3 is 14 residues. CDR3 amino acids: CASSSDRGNEKLFF. The CDR3 nucleotides are TGTGCCAGCAGTTCGGACAGGGGTAATGAAAAACTGTTTTTT.

This clone came up once. This chain connects TRBV7-9 to TRBJ2-3, with D unclear. From germline, CDR1 is SEHNR and CDR2 FQNEAQ (reference sequence). V dropped 6 bases and J dropped 6 bases, with 10 bases sitting between them. This CDR3 has 12 amino acids. The CDR3 region has the DNA TGTGCCAGCAGTATCCCCTTGGATACGCAGTATTTT. It specifies CASSIPLDTQYF.

This clone was seen a few times. The chain combines TRBV14 with TRBJ1-6, with D hard to call. This CDR3 is 15 amino acids long. V was clipped by 0 bases and J by 7 bases, with 10 bases between them. Germline CDR1 SGHDN, CDR2 FVKESK. CDR3 amino acids: CASSQEGAPNSPLHF. CDR3 DNA: TGTGCCAGCAGCCAAGAGGGAGCTCCCAATTCACCCCTCCACTTT.

The chain uses TRBV5-1 and TRBJ1-2; D may be TRBD1 (5 bases). Germline V CDR1 and CDR2: SGHRS, YFSETQ. The germline V and J ends were trimmed by 5 bases and 1 base, with 15 bases remaining between them. This CDR3 has 15 amino acids. The DNA for the CDR3 is TGCGCCAGCAGGATTTGGGGGGAATTTAACTATGGCTACACCTTC. It yields the protein CASRIWGEFNYGYTF.

The chain recombines TRBV7-6 with TRBJ2-5; 9 bases fit TRBD2. The germline gives CDR1 SGHVS, CDR2 FNYEAQ. J gave up 4 bases and V 4 bases, and 4 bases lay outside the gene matches. This CDR3 spans 14 amino acids. This CDR3 reads CASSSGLAPETQYF. The CDR3 nucleotides read TGTGCCAGCAGCTCGGGACTAGCCCCAGAGACCCAGTACTTC.

This chain connects TRBV4-3 to TRBJ1-2; D uncertain. The germline V and J ends were trimmed by 0 bases and 1 base, with 6 bases remaining between them. The germline CDR1 and CDR2 sequences are LGHNA and YSLEER. The CDR3 contains 14 residues. CDR3 loop: CASSQDRGNYGYTF. DNA for the CDR3: TGCGCCAGCAGCCAAGATCGGGGTAACTATGGCTACACCTTC.

V is TRBV5-1 and J is TRBJ1-1; D uncertain. Germline CDR1 and CDR2: SGHRS and YFSETQ. V was shortened by 0 bases and J by 4 bases, with 10 bases between the two germline ends. CDR3 length: 14 residues. This CDR3 reads CASSLASVSTEAFF. The CDR3 DNA follows: TGCGCCAGCAGCTTGGCGTCAGTGAGCACTGAAGCTTTCTTT.

The gene calls are TRBV5-1 and TRBJ2-3, with TRBD1 matching 8 bases. V gave up 3 bases and J gave up 1 base; unmatched junction bases: 4. This CDR3 has 15 residues. Germline V CDR1 and CDR2: SGHRS, YFSETQ. This CDR3 is CASSSTGEGTDTQYF. CDR3 bases: TGCGCCAGCAGCTCGACAGGGGAGGGCACAGATACGCAGTATTTT.

This chain uses TRBV5-1 with TRBJ1-2, with 12 bases fitting TRBD1. This CDR3 has 15 amino acids. V was clipped by 3 bases and J by 4 bases; unmatched bases: 4. Germline lookup yields CDR1 SGHRS and CDR2 YFSETQ. CDR3 in amino acids: CASSYSGQGAYGYTF. CDR3 coding DNA: TGCGCCAGCAGCTATTCGGGACAGGGGGCCTATGGCTACACCTTC.

The genes are TRBV19 and TRBJ1-3; no clear D. The CDR3 has 11 amino acids. Trimming removed 6 bases from V and 3 bases from J, with 3 bases in between. Germline V lookup: CDR1 LNHDA, CDR2 SQIVND (reference sequence). The CDR3 region has the DNA TGTGCCAGTAGAGATGGAAACACCATATATTTT. Residues: CASRDGNTIYF.

V and J are TRBV7-2 and TRBJ2-1, with a possible D match to TRBD2 (6 bases). Germline CDR1 and CDR2: SGHTA and FQGNSA. Trimming cost V 6 bases and J 2 bases, with 17 bases left between them. This CDR3 contains 16 residues. CDR3 protein: CASRHTPSAAYNEQFF. CDR3 nucleotide sequence: TGTGCCAGCAGGCACACCCCTAGCGCGGCCTACAATGAGCAGTTCTTC.

The chain is built from TRBV29-1 and TRBJ2-4; D not certain. Germline CDR1 is SQVTM and CDR2 is ANQGSEA. The CDR3 sequence is 11 residues long. V dropped 3 bases and J dropped 7 bases, with 7 bases sitting between them. CDR3 region: CSVEVANIQYF. As DNA, the CDR3 is TGCAGCGTTGAGGTAGCCAACATTCAGTACTTC.

The chain combines TRBV29-1 with TRBJ1-1, with D perhaps TRBD1 (5 bases). The CDR3 is made up of 15 amino acids. V was shortened by 4 bases and J by 3 bases, with 18 bases between the two germline ends. Germline values: CDR1 SQVTM, CDR2 ANQGSEA. For the CDR3, the DNA is TGCAGCGTTGGGTATTTCGGGGGAGGGGACACTGAAGCTTTCTTT. It encodes CSVGYFGGGDTEAFF.

V and J are TRBV27 and TRBJ1-1; possibly TRBD1 for D (5 bases). Germline V gene lookup returns CDR1 MNHEY and CDR2 SMNVEV (reference sequence). The length of the CDR3 is 12 residues. The ends were cut back, 6 bases at V and 5 bases at J, with 10 bases in the middle. The CDR3 nucleotides are TGTGCCAGCAGCTTCCGGGGGACTGAAGCTTTCTTT. Its translation is CASSFRGTEAFF.

CDR3 DNA sequence: TGTGCCAGCAGGGTAGCCCTAGCGGGGGAAGAGACCCAGTACTTC. It yields the protein CASRVALAGEETQYF. The chain couples TRBV6-1 to TRBJ2-5; 10 bases map to TRBD2. Trimming cost V 6 bases and J 3 bases; bases outside gene matches: 7. The CDR3 length is 15 residues. CDR1 is MNHNS and CDR2 is SASEGT in the germline V gene.

The chain links TRBV11-2 to TRBJ1-2; D is perhaps TRBD1 (5 bases). Germline CDR1 reads SGHAT; CDR2 reads FQNNGV. Trimming stripped 0 bases from V and 4 bases from J, with 21 bases between. The CDR3 loop spans 18 amino acids. CDR3 coding DNA: TGTGCCAGCAGCTTAGATCCTACCAGGGTCGGCTTCCGCTATGGCTACACCTTC. The encoded protein is CASSLDPTRVGFRYGYTF.

V is TRBV7-9 and J is TRBJ1-1, with a weak D call TRBD1 (5 bases). The CDR3 covers 18 residues. Germline loops: CDR1 SEHNR, CDR2 FQNEAQ (reference sequence). V lost 5 bases to trimming and J lost 0 bases, with 22 bases between them. The CDR3 sequence: CASSPTTRSTGLNTEAFF. In DNA, the CDR3 is TGTGCCAGCAGCCCTACCACCCGATCCACAGGCCTGAACACTGAAGCTTTCTTT.

The chain has TRBV5-1 and TRBJ1-2; TRBD1 aligns across 7 bases. Germline CDR1 SGHRS, CDR2 YFSETQ. With 5 bases clipped from V and 2 bases from J, the junction kept 6 bases outside the gene matches. The CDR3 sequence is 14 residues long. CDR3: CASRPTGENYGYTF. In DNA form, the CDR3 reads TGCGCCAGCAGGCCTACAGGGGAGAACTATGGCTACACCTTC.